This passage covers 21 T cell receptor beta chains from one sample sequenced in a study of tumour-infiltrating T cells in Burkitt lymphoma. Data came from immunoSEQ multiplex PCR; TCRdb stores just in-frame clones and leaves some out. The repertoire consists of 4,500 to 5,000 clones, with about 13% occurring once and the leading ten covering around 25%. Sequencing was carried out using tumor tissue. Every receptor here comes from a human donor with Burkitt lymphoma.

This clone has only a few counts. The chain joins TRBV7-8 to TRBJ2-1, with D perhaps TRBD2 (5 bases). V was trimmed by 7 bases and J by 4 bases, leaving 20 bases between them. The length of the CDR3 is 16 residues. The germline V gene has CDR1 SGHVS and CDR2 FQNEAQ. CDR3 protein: CASTPLDGVLYNEQFF. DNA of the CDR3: TGTGCCAGCACCCCACTAGACGGGGTATTATACAATGAGCAGTTCTTC.

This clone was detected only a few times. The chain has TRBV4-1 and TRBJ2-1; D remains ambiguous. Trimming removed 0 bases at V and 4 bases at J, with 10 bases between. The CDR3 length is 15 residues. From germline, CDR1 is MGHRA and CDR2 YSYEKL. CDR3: CASSQEMKLYNEQFF. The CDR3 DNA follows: TGCGCCAGCAGCCAAGAGATGAAACTGTACAATGAGCAGTTCTTC.

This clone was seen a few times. The DNA for the CDR3 is TGTGCCAGTAGAGCCAGGGGGCGGGCAGATACGCAGTATTTT. This sequence encodes CASRARGRADTQYF. The V call is TRBV19, the J call TRBJ2-3; 8 positions match TRBD1. The V segment lost 6 bases and the J segment 4 bases; nucleotides outside the gene matches: 6. The germline V gene encodes CDR1 LNHDA and CDR2 SQIVND (reference sequence). The length of the CDR3 is 14 residues.

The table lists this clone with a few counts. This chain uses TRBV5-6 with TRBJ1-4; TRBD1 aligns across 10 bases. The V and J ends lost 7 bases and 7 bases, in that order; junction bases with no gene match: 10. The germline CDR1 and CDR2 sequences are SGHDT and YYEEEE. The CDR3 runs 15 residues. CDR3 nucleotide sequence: TGTGCCAGCGCTGGAGGGACAGGGGCGGTTGAAAAACTGTTTTTT. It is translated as CASAGGTGAVEKLFF.

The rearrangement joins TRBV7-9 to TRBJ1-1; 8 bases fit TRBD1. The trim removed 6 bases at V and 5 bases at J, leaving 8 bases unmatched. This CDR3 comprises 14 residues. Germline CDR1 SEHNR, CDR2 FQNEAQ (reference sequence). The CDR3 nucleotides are TGTGCCAGCAGAAACGACAGGGGAGGAACTGAAGCTTTCTTT. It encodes CASRNDRGGTEAFF.

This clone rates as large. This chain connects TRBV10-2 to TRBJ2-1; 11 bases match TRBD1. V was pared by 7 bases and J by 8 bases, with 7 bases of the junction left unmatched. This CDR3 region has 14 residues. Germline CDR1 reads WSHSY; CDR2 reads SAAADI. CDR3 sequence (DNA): TGCGCCAGCATTGGACAGGGGGCTTATGATGAGCAGTTCTTC. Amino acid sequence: CASIGQGAYDEQFF.

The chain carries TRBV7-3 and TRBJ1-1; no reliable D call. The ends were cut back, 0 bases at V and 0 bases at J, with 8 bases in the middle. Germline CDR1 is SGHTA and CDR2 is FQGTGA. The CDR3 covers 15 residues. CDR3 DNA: TGTGCCAGCAGCTTAACTCCGGGAATGAACACTGAAGCTTTCTTT. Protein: CASSLTPGMNTEAFF. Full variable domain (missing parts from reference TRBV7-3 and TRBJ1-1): GAGVSQTPSNKVTEKGKYVELRCDPISGHTALYWYRQSLGQGPEFLIYFQGTGAADDSGLPNDRFFAVRPEGSVSTLKIQRTERGDSAVYLCASSLTPGMNTEAFFGQGTRLTVV.

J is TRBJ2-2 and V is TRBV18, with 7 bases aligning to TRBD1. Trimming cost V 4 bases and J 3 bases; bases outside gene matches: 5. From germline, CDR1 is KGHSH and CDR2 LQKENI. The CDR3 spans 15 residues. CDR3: CASSQDRHDTGELFF. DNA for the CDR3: TGTGCCAGCTCACAGGACAGGCACGACACCGGGGAGCTGTTTTTT.

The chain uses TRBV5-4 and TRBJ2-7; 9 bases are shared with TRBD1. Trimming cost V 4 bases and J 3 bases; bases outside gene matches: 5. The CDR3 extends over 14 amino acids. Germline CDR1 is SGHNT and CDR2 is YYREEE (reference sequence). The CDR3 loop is CASSLGQGGYEQYF. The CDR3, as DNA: TGTGCCAGCAGCCTGGGACAGGGAGGCTACGAGCAGTACTTC.

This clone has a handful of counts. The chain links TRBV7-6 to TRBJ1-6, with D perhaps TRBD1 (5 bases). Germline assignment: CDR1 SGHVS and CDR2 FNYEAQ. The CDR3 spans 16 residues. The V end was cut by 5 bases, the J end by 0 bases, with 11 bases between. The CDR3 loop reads CASSLRGDSYNSPLHF. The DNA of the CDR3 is TGTGCCAGCAGCCTACGAGGGGACTCCTATAATTCACCCCTCCACTTT.

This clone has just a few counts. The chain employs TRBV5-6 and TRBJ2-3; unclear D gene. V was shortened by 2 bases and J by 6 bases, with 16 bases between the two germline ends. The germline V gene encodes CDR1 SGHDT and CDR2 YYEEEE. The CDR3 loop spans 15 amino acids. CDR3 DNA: TGTGCCAGCAGCTTAGAAGGACCGCGAGCTGATACGCAGTATTTT. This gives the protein CASSLEGPRADTQYF.

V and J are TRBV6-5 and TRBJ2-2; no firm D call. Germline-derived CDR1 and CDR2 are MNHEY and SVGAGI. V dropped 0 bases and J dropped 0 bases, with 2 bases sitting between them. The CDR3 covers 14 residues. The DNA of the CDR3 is TGTGCCAGCAGTTACTCTCCGAACACCGGGGAGCTGTTTTTT. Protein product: CASSYSPNTGELFF.

CDR3 loop: CAYRSGNTIYF. In nucleotides, the CDR3 is TGTGCCTATCGCTCTGGAAACACCATATATTTT. The chain is built from TRBV30 and TRBJ1-3; D is unclear. The V end lost 7 bases, the J end lost 0 bases, and 4 bases lay between the germline ends. The CDR3 runs to 11 residues. Germline V lookup: CDR1 GTSNPN, CDR2 SVGIG (reference sequence).

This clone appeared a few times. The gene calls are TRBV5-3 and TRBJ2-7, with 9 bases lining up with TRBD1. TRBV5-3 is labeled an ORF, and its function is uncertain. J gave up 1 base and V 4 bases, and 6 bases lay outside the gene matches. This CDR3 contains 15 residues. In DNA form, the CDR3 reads TGTGCCAGAAGCCGGGACAGGGACCCTTCCTACGAGCAGTACTTC. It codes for CARSRDRDPSYEQYF.

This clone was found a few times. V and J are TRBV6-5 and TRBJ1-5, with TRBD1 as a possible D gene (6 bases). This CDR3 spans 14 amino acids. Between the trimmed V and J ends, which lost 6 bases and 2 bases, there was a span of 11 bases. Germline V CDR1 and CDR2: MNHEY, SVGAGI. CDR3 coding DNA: TGTGCCAGCAGGGGCGGGGGCGGCAATCAGCCCCAGCATTTT. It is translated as CASRGGGGNQPQHF.

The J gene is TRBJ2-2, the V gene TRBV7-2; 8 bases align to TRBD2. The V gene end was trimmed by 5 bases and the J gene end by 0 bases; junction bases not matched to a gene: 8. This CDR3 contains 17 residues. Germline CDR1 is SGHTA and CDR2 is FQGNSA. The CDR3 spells CASSPFGGATNTGELFF. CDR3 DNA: TGTGCCAGCAGCCCATTCGGGGGGGCTACGAACACCGGGGAGCTGTTTTTT.

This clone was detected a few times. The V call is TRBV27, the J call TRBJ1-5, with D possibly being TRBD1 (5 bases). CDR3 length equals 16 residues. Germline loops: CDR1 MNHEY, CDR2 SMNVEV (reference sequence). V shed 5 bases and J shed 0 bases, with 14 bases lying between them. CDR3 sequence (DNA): TGTGCCAGCAGTCTTACAGGCTCCTATAGCAATCAGCCCCAGCATTTT. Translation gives CASSLTGSYSNQPQHF.

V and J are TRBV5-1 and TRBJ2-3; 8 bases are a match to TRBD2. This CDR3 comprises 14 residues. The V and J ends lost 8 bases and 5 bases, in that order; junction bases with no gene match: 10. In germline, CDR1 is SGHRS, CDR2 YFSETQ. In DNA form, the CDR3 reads TGCGCCAGTCGGGGACTAGTGGGGGGAGATACGCAGTATTTT. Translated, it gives CASRGLVGGDTQYF.

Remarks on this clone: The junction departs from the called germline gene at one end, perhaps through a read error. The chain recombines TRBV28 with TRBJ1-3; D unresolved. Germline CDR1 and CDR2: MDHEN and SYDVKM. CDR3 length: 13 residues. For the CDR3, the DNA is TGTGCCAGTAGTTTAATTATCGGGGACACCATATATTTT. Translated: CASSLIIGDTIYF.

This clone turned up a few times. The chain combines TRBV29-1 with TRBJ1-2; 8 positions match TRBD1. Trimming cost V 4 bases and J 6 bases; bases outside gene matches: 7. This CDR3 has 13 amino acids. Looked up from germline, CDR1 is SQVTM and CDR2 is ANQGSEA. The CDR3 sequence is CSVGGDRFDGYTF. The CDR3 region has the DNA TGCAGCGTTGGGGGGGACAGGTTCGATGGCTACACCTTC. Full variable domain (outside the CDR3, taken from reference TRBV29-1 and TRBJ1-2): SAVISQKPSRDICQRGTSLTIQCQVDSQVTMMFWYRQQPGQSLTLIATANQGSEATYESGFVIDKFPISRPNLTFSTLTVSNMSPEDSSIYLCSVGGDRFDGYTFGSGTRLTVV.

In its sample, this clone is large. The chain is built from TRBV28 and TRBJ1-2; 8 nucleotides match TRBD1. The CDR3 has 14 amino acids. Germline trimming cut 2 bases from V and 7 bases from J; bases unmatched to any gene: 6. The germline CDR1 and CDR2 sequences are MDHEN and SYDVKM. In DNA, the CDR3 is TGTGCCAGCAGTTTAGGGAGGACAGGGTTTGGCTACACCTTC. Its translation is CASSLGRTGFGYTF.